The clone carrying this T cell receptor beta chain was found a few times. Its matching antigen is unknown. Time point here: patch test 3, about 24 weeks after DPC sensitization. The treatment was: therapeutic diphenylcyclopropenone sensitization with weekly scalp DPC. Alopecia patients between 18 and 70 years old and suitable for DPC were used as donors. The data were taken from a study of human T cells and chemical hapten exposure. Individual cDNA molecules received unique molecular identifiers in the library. Study processing details: Samples held a median of approximately 96,000 TCRs, range roughly 20,000–750,000. TCRdb re-analysed the RACE reads in MiXCR, keeping a single row per CDR3 protein. TCRdb assigned the V and J calls; the authors' analysis was not used. The sample has some 170,000 distinct CDR3 sequences; 25% to 35% are singletons. Study-level results: Following DPC sensitization, TCRs present above 1 in 1000 frequency showed no change.

The source material was whole blood, sampled in connection with sensitization to the hapten diphenylcyclopropenone (DPC). The sequence was obtained from a woman aged 18-29 years with alopecia areata. Some clones in this sample may be carry-over from other donors' samples.

The CDR3 is CASSLVLGHEQYF. The DNA for the CDR3 is TGCGCCAGCAGCTTGGTCCTGGGGCACGAGCAGTACTTC. The chain uses TRBV5-1 and TRBJ2-7, with a possible D match to TRBD1 (5 bases). The CDR3 length is 13 residues. The V and J ends lost 0 bases and 5 bases respectively, with 9 bases between them. The germline V gene has CDR1 SGHRS and CDR2 YFSETQ.